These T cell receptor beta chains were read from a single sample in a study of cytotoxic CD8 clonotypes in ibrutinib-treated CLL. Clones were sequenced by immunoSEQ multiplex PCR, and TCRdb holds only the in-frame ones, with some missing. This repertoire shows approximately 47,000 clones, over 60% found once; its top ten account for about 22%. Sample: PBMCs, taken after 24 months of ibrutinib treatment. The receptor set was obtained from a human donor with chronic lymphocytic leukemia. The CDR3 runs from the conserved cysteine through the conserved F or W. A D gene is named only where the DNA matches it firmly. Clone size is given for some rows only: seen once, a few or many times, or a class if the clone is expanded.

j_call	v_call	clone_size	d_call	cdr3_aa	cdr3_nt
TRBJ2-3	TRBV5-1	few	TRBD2	CASSLVAGTQRDTQYF	TGCGCCAGCAGCTTGGTAGCGGGGACCCAGAGGGATACGCAGTATTTT
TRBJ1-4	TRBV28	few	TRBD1	CASSLPADRAGSEKLFF	TGTGCCAGCAGTTTACCCGCCGACAGGGCTGGAAGTGAAAAACTGTTTTTT
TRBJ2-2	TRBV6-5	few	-	CASSFGLGTGELFF	TGTGCCAGCAGTTTTGGGTTGGGGACCGGGGAGCTGTTTTTT
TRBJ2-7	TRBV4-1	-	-	CASSQARDIYEQYF	TGCGCCAGCAGCCAAGCCCGGGACATCTACGAGCAGTACTTC
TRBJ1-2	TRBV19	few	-	CASSTGRRGYTF	TGTGCCAGTAGTACAGGGCGGAGAGGCTACACCTTC
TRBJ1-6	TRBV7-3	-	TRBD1	CASSLMGQGNSPLHF	TGTGCCAGCAGCTTAATGGGACAGGGAAACTCACCCCTCCACTTT
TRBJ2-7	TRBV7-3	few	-	CASSLFAVPSHEQYF	TGTGCCAGCAGCTTATTCGCCGTACCTAGCCACGAGCAGTACTTC
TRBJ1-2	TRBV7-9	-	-	CASSSGRDGSYTF	TGTGCCAGCAGCTCAGGCAGGGATGGAAGCTACACCTTC
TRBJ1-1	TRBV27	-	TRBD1	CASRVRDRPNTEAFF	TGTGCCAGCAGAGTACGGGACAGGCCTAACACTGAAGCTTTCTTT
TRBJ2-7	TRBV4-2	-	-	CASSQVGSSYEQYF	TGTGCCAGCAGCCAGGTTGGGAGCTCCTACGAGCAGTACTTC
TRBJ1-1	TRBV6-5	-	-	CASSYARKNTEAFF	TGTGCCAGCAGTTACGCCAGGAAAAACACTGAAGCTTTCTTT
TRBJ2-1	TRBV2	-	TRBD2	CASSGTSGRREQFF	TGTGCCAGCAGTGGGACTAGCGGGAGGCGTGAGCAGTTCTTC
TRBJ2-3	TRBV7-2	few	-	CASSLAGGRTDTQYF	TGTGCCAGCAGCTTAGCTGGCGGACGCACAGATACGCAGTATTTT
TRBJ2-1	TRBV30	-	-	CAWGKGLGYNEQFF	TGTGCCTGGGGGAAAGGGCTAGGGTACAATGAGCAGTTCTTC
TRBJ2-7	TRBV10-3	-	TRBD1	CAISVGDREGAYEQYF	TGTGCCATCAGTGTTGGGGACAGGGAGGGCGCCTACGAGCAGTACTTC
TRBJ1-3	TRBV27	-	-	CASGGISGNTIYF	TGTGCCAGCGGGGGGATTTCTGGAAACACCATATATTTT
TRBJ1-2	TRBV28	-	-	CASSLGTDRYGYTF	TGTGCCAGCAGTTTAGGGACTGATCGATATGGCTACACCTTC
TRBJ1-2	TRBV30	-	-	CAWRGYGLYGYTF	TGTGCCTGGAGGGGCTACGGGCTCTATGGCTACACCTTC
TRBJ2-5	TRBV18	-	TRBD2	CASSPPGLAGGGETQYF	TGTGCCAGCTCACCACCCGGACTAGCGGGAGGGGGAGAGACCCAGTACTTC
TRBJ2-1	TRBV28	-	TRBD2	CASSLSGTSGSSYNEQFF	TGTGCCAGCAGTTTATCCGGGACTAGCGGGAGCTCCTACAATGAGCAGTTCTTC
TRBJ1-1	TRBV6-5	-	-	CASSYKGPMNTEAFF	TGTGCCAGCAGTTACAAAGGGCCGATGAACACTGAAGCTTTCTTT
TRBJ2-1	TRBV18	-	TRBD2	CASSPPWTSGNEQFF	TGTGCCAGCTCACCACCTTGGACTAGTGGGAATGAGCAGTTCTTC
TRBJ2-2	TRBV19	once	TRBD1	CASSRSTGGIGGELFF	TGTGCCAGTAGTAGATCGACAGGGGGTATCGGCGGGGAGCTGTTTTTT
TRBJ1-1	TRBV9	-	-	CASSVGLLSTNTEAFF	TGTGCCAGCAGCGTAGGACTCCTCAGTACGAACACTGAAGCTTTCTTT
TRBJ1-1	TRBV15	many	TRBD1	CATSWGQGAMNTEAFF	TGTGCCACCAGCTGGGGACAGGGGGCGATGAACACTGAAGCTTTCTTT
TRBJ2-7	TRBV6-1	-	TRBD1	CASSVPSGTGARVEYF	TGTGCCAGCAGTGTTCCATCCGGGACAGGGGCACGTGTGGAGTACTTC
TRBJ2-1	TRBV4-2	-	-	CASSQDSGDNEQFF	TGTGCCAGCAGCCAAGATTCGGGGGACAATGAGCAGTTCTTC
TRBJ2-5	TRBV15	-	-	CATSSRDPQSRGTQYF	TGTGCCACCAGCTCCAGGGACCCCCAATCACGAGGGACCCAGTACTTC
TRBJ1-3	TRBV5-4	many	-	CASSLISGNTIYF	TGTGCCAGCAGCTTGATCTCTGGAAACACCATATATTTT
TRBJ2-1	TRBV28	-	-	CASRRTSMDNNEQFF	TGTGCCAGCAGGCGCACTAGCATGGATAACAATGAGCAGTTCTTC
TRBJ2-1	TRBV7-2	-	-	CASSYPNNEQFF	TGTGCCAGCAGCTACCCTAACAATGAGCAGTTCTTC
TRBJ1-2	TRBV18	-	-	CASRPGAYGYTF	TGTGCCAGCCGACCGGGGGCCTATGGCTACACCTTC
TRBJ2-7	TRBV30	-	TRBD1	CAWSVSQGDYEQYF	TGTGCCTGGAGTGTATCACAGGGGGATTACGAGCAGTACTTC
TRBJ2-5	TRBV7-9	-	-	CASSLLVGAQETQYF	TGTGCCAGCAGCTTATTGGTCGGGGCCCAAGAGACCCAGTACTTC
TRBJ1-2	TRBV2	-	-	CASSNTANYGYTF	TGTGCCAGCAGTAATACAGCTAACTATGGCTACACCTTC
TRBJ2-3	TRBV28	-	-	CATDRDRTDTQYF	TGTGCCACCGACCGGGACCGCACAGATACGCAGTATTTT
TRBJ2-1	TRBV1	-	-	CTSSQDLPAGTYNEQFF	TGCACCAGCAGCCAAGATTTGCCGGCAGGGACCTACAATGAGCAGTTCTTC
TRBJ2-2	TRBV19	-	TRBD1	CASSIPGQLNTGELFF	TGTGCCAGTAGTATCCCGGGACAGCTGAACACCGGGGAGCTGTTTTTT
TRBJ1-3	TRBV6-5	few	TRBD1	CASSYSQGGSGNTIYF	TGTGCCAGCAGTTACTCCCAGGGGGGCTCTGGAAACACCATATATTTT
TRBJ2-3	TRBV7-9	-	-	CASNGVLTQGGITDTQYF	TGTGCCAGCAATGGGGTCCTGACACAGGGGGGGATCACAGATACGCAGTATTTT
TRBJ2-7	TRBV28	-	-	CASREGGEPAYEQYF	TGTGCCAGCAGGGAGGGGGGGGAGCCTGCCTACGAGCAGTACTTC
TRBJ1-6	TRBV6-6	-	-	CASSYSTGLYSPLHF	TGTGCCAGCAGTTACTCCACAGGGCTGTATTCACCCCTCCACTTT
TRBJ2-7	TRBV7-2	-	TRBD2	CASSRASGGFSYEQYF	TGTGCCAGCAGCCGCGCTAGCGGGGGATTTTCCTACGAGCAGTACTTC
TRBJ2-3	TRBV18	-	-	CASSTGGWDTQYF	TGTGCCAGCTCAACCGGGGGATGGGATACGCAGTATTTT
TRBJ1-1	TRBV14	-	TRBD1	CASSQRGGHSNTEAFF	TGTGCCAGCAGCCAACGAGGGGGCCACTCGAACACTGAAGCTTTCTTT
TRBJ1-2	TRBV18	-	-	CASSPRGDGYTF	TGTGCCAGCTCACCACGTGGGGACGGCTACACCTTC
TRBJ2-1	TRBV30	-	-	CAWNRASNEQFF	TGTGCCTGGAATAGAGCCTCCAATGAGCAGTTCTTC
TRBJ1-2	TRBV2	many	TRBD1	CASSEALQGGGGTF	TGTGCCAGCAGTGAAGCGCTTCAGGGGGGAGGTGGGACCTTC
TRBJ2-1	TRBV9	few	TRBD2	CASSKGLAVNNEQFF	TGTGCCAGCAGTAAGGGACTAGCGGTTAACAATGAGCAGTTCTTC
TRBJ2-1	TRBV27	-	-	CASSLSSPSESSYNEQFF	TGTGCCAGCAGTTTATCGAGTCCCAGTGAGAGCTCCTACAATGAGCAGTTCTTC
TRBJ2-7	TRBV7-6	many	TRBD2	CASSRAGGLYEQYF	TGTGCCAGCAGCCGAGCGGGAGGCCTCTACGAGCAGTACTTC
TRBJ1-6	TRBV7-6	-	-	CASSSQYNSPLHF	TGTGCCAGCAGCTCTCAATATAATTCACCCCTCCACTTT